This entry features one T cell receptor (beta chain) sequence. Its antigen is still unknown. Generated by immunoSEQ multiplex PCR, the TCRdb table keeps only in-frame clones and is missing some. Among over 85,000 clones listed, about 78% were seen once. These data come from a study of Ad26.COV2.S vaccination and SARS-CoV-2 variants. Study-wide results and caveats: Spike-specific CD8+ and CD4+ T cell responses reportedly showed substantial breadth after vaccination.

This CDR3 has 15 residues. Trimming removed 0 bases from V and 5 bases from J; junction bases left unmatched: 1. Germline CDR1 and CDR2: SGDLS and YYNGEE. This clonotype was obtained from a human donor who had recovered from COVID-19. Sequenced material: peripheral blood, taken after recovery from COVID-19. The chain is built from TRBV9 and TRBJ2-5; 13 bases map to TRBD2. The CDR3 sequence is CASSVGLAGGETQYF. The CDR3 bases are TGTGCCAGCAGCGTAGGACTAGCGGGGGGTGAGACCCAGTACTTC.